Each of the 24 T cell receptor beta chains below was sequenced from the same sample in a study of T cell responses to AZD1222 COVID-19 vaccine. Using immunoSEQ multiplex PCR, the repertoire was profiled, and TCRdb retains in-frame clones only, with some absent. The data show about 100,000 clones, about 90% seen once. The sequences come from peripheral blood, collected on day 0 of AZD1222 vaccination. These receptors were collected from an adult in good health.

The J gene is TRBJ2-5, the V gene TRBV25-1; D remains unclear. Germline V CDR1 and CDR2: MGHDK, SYGVNS. V lost 0 bases and J 4 bases, leaving 15 bases between the germline ends. The CDR3 length is 16 residues. Written as DNA, the CDR3 is TGTGCCAGCAGTGAATATCGTATGTCATCGGGAGAGACCCAGTACTTC. Translated: CASSEYRMSSGETQYF.

The CDR3 DNA is TGCGCCAGCAGCCAAGATTGGGAGGTTTCAGAGCAGTACTTC. This gives the protein CASSQDWEVSEQYF. The rearrangement uses TRBV4-3 and TRBJ2-7; possibly TRBD2 for D (6 bases). V was clipped by 0 bases and J by 7 bases, with 13 bases between them. The CDR3 loop spans 14 amino acids. Germline V CDR1 and CDR2: LGHNA, YSLEER.

The genes are TRBV7-2 and TRBJ2-7; 8 positions match TRBD1. This CDR3 region has 17 residues. Germline assignment: CDR1 SGHTA and CDR2 FQGNSA. V dropped 3 bases and J dropped 0; count of bases not matched to a gene: 10. The chain's CDR3 is CASSFSGGDAYSYEQYF. The CDR3 DNA follows: TGTGCCAGCAGCTTTTCAGGGGGCGATGCCTACTCCTACGAGCAGTACTTC.

V and J are TRBV3-1 (or the pseudogene TRBV3-2) and TRBJ1-5; TRBD1 might be the D (5 bases). V dropped 1 base and J dropped 7 bases, with 17 bases sitting between them. The CDR3 is 16 amino acids. Germline loops: CDR1 LGHDT, CDR2 YNNKEL (reference sequence). CDR3 in amino acids: CASSQGFPGSGQPQHF. The CDR3 DNA is TGTGCCAGCAGCCAAGGTTTCCCAGGGTCGGGACAGCCCCAGCATTTT.

The chain couples TRBV10-2 to TRBJ1-1, with D hard to call. The germline CDR1 and CDR2 sequences are WSHSY and SAAADI. The CDR3 consists of 14 residues. Trimming pared 2 bases from V and 2 bases from J, leaving 9 bases between. The CDR3 loop is CASSEVSRNTEAFF. CDR3 DNA: TGCGCCAGCAGTGAGGTTTCAAGAAACACTGAAGCTTTCTTT.

This clone was observed a few times. The CDR3: CASSMQSSPLHF. In nucleotides, the CDR3 is TGTGCCAGTAGTATGCAGTCTTCACCCCTCCACTTT. This chain joins TRBV19 and TRBJ1-6; D is uncertain. This CDR3 comprises 12 residues. Germline CDR1 is LNHDA and CDR2 is SQIVND (reference sequence). Trimming stripped 3 bases from V and 9 bases from J, with 6 bases between.

This chain links TRBV7-8 with TRBJ1-3; D is uncertain. V was clipped by 5 bases and J by 9 bases, with 11 bases between them. The CDR3 sequence is 12 residues long. Germline V gives CDR1 SGHVS, CDR2 FQNEAQ. CDR3: CASSPRVSTIYF. CDR3 in DNA: TGTGCCAGCAGCCCCCGGGTTAGCACCATATATTTT.

In its sample, this clone was seen once. The genes are TRBV5-1 and TRBJ2-7; possibly TRBD2 for D (5 bases). Germline CDR1 SGHRS, CDR2 YFSETQ. This CDR3 is built from 13 residues. Trimming took off 5 bases at V and 7 bases at J, with 16 bases between the two ends. The CDR3 reads CASSPGMVGEQYF. The CDR3, as DNA: TGCGCCAGCAGTCCGGGAATGGTCGGTGAGCAGTACTTC. The complete variable domain, with remaining parts taken from reference TRBV5-1 and TRBJ2-7, reads KAGVTQTPRYLIKTRGQQVTLSCSPISGHRSVSWYQQTPGQGLQFLFEYFSETQRNKGNFPGRFSGRQFSNSRSEMNVSTLELGDSALYLCASSPGMVGEQYFGPGTRLTVT.

The CDR3 loop is CASSVSSYEQYF. CDR3 nucleotide sequence: TGTGCCAGCAGCGTCAGCTCCTACGAGCAGTACTTC. V is TRBV7-9 and J is TRBJ2-7; no firm D call. The germline V gene has CDR1 SEHNR and CDR2 FQNEAQ (reference sequence). V was cut by 5 bases and J by 0 bases, with 5 bases left in between. CDR3 length: 12 amino acids. The complete variable domain, with remaining parts taken from reference TRBV7-9 and TRBJ2-7, reads DTGVSQNPRHKITKRGQNVTFRCDPISEHNRLYWYRQTLGQGPEFLTYFQNEAQLEKSRLLSDRFSAERPKGSFSTLEIQRTEQGDSAMYLCASSVSSYEQYFGPGTRLTVT.

The gene calls are TRBV19 and TRBJ1-1; 9 nucleotides agree with TRBD1. Per germline, CDR1 LNHDA and CDR2 SQIVND (reference sequence). This CDR3 region has 18 residues. J was trimmed by 7 bases and V by 5 bases; bases with no gene match: 20. The CDR3 region is CASSSLRDRALPAVEAFF. DNA for the CDR3: TGTGCCAGTAGTTCTCTCCGGGACAGGGCTCTCCCGGCGGTTGAAGCTTTCTTT.

The CDR3 nucleotides are TGCGCCACCATTCAACCGGGGTTGGTGGGTGGCTACACCTTC. It specifies CATIQPGLVGGYTF. The chain recombines TRBV10-2 with TRBJ1-2; no firm D call. The V end was cut by 10 bases, the J end by 7 bases, with 22 bases between. The CDR3 sequence is 14 residues long. In germline, CDR1 is WSHSY, CDR2 SAAADI.

This clone has only one observation. This chain uses TRBV6-5 with TRBJ1-5; 9 nucleotides line up with TRBD1. From germline, CDR1 is MNHEY and CDR2 SVGAGI. The CDR3 covers 14 residues. The V and J ends lost 5 bases and 7 bases, in that order; junction bases with no gene match: 6. CDR3 sequence (DNA): TGTGCCAGCAGTAGGACAGGGGAACGGCAGCCCCAGCATTTT. It encodes CASSRTGERQPQHF.

The chain joins TRBV15 to TRBJ2-4; possibly TRBD2 for D (5 bases). Germline V gene lookup returns CDR1 LNHNV and CDR2 YYDKDF (reference sequence). V was clipped by 2 bases and J by 3 bases, with 8 bases between them. This CDR3 spans 14 amino acids. This chain's CDR3 is CATSRPGYKNIQYF. Here the CDR3 DNA reads TGTGCCACCAGCAGACCGGGGTACAAAAACATTCAGTACTTC.

The chain has TRBV7-2 and TRBJ1-5; D is undetermined. Germline-derived CDR1 and CDR2 are SGHTA and FQGNSA. The CDR3 runs 13 residues. Trimming stripped 4 bases from V and 4 bases from J, with 8 bases between. The CDR3 coding sequence is TGTGCCAGCAGCTCCTTAATAAATCAGCCCCAGCATTTT. Protein: CASSSLINQPQHF.

This chain joins TRBV5-4 and TRBJ2-5, with TRBD2 as a possible D gene (6 bases). Germline values: CDR1 SGHNT, CDR2 YYREEE (reference sequence). Trimming left V 4 bases short and J 2 bases short, with 12 bases between. The CDR3 covers 14 residues. The CDR3 region has the DNA TGTGCCAGCAGCAAGATAGCGGAACAAGAGACCCAGTACTTC. Protein product: CASSKIAEQETQYF.

The rearrangement uses TRBV6-2 or TRBV6-3 and TRBJ1-5; 7 nucleotides align to TRBD1. The CDR3 has 17 residues. The V and J ends lost 6 bases and 4 bases, in that order; junction bases with no gene match: 15. Looked up from germline, CDR1 is MNHEY and CDR2 is SVGEGT. The CDR3 DNA reads as TGTGCCAGCAGCTCAACCCTACCGGGACAGAGAAATCAGCCCCAGCATTTT. Amino acids: CASSSTLPGQRNQPQHF.

This chain connects TRBV6-2 or TRBV6-3 to TRBJ1-3; D is undetermined. The ends were cut back, 8 bases at V and 2 bases at J, with 16 bases in the middle. The germline V gene has CDR1 MNHEY and CDR2 SVGEGT. The CDR3 runs to 15 residues. CDR3 loop: CASRSPGRTGNTIYF. The DNA for the CDR3 is TGTGCCAGCCGTTCCCCGGGCCGCACTGGAAACACCATATATTTT.

The rearrangement joins TRBV21-1 to TRBJ1-5. TRBV21-1 corresponds to a pseudogene. CDR3 length: 15 residues. The CDR3 DNA reads as TGTGCCAGCAGCAAAGAGGAGGGTAAGGGTCAGCCCCAGCATTTT. It encodes CASSKEEGKGQPQHF.

This clone appeared a single time. This chain joins TRBV5-1 and TRBJ2-3; 7 bases match TRBD2. The CDR3 consists of 15 residues. The germline V gene has CDR1 SGHRS and CDR2 YFSETQ. The V segment lost 4 bases and the J segment 6 bases; nucleotides outside the gene matches: 11. DNA of the CDR3: TGCGCCAGCAGCCCGACGGGACTATTCCCTGATACGCAGTATTTT. Translating gives CASSPTGLFPDTQYF.

This chain connects TRBV14 to TRBJ2-7; 12 bases match TRBD2. CDR3 size: 19 residues. V shed 4 bases, J shed 2 bases, and the junction held 15 bases outside the gene matches. In germline, CDR1 is SGHDN, CDR2 FVKESK. CDR3 amino acids: CASSPTLLAGGLGTYEQYF. The CDR3 DNA sequence: TGTGCCAGCAGCCCAACCCTACTAGCGGGGGGCCTAGGGACCTACGAGCAGTACTTC.

This clone was seen more than once but under ten times. The gene calls are TRBV4-3 and TRBJ1-4; no definite D call. Trimming shortened V by 1 base and J by 0 bases, and 12 bases separated the two germline ends. This CDR3 has 17 residues. CDR1 LGHNA and CDR2 YSLEER come from the germline V gene. This CDR3 reads CASSQVLGRATNEKLFF. CDR3 nucleotide sequence: TGCGCCAGCAGCCAAGTTTTGGGGAGGGCAACTAATGAAAAACTGTTTTTT.

This chain connects TRBV28 to TRBJ1-2, with D hard to call. The V gene lost 3 bases and the J gene lost 8 bases, with 13 bases spanning the gap. CDR3 size: 13 residues. The germline V gene encodes CDR1 MDHEN and CDR2 SYDVKM. The CDR3, as DNA: TGTGCCAGCAGTTTCACGAGGGAGGGCGGCTACACCTTC. Amino acid sequence: CASSFTREGGYTF.

V gene TRBV6-2 or TRBV6-3 combines with J gene TRBJ2-7, with 7 bases that match TRBD1. Germline CDR1 reads MNHEY; CDR2 reads SVGEGT. This CDR3 contains 17 residues. V gave up 6 bases and J gave up 3 bases; unmatched junction bases: 17. CDR3 DNA: TGTGCCAGCAGCCCATCCAGACAGGGTCGAATTGTCTACGAGCAGTACTTC. This gives the protein CASSPSRQGRIVYEQYF.

This clone was picked up one time. The chain uses TRBV28 and TRBJ1-5; 10 nucleotides align to TRBD1. Germline lookup yields CDR1 MDHEN and CDR2 SYDVKM. V was pared by 5 bases and J by 6 bases, with 10 bases of the junction left unmatched. CDR3 size: 16 residues. The DNA of the CDR3 is TGTGCCAGCAGTATCCGACAGGGGGCGAATTCTCAGCCCCAGCATTTT. This translates into CASSIRQGANSQPQHF.